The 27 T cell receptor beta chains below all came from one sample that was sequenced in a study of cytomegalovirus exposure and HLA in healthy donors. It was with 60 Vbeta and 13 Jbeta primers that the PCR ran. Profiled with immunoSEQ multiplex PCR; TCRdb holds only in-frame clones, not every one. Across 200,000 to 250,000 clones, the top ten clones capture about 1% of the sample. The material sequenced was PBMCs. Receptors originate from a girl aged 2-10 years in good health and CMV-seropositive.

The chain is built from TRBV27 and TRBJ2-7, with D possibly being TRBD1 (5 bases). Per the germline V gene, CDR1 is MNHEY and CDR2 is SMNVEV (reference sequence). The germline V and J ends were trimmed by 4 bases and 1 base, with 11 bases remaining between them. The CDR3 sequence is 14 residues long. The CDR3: CASSSLGQSYEQYF. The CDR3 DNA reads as TGTGCCAGCAGTTCCTTGGGGCAATCCTACGAGCAGTACTTC.

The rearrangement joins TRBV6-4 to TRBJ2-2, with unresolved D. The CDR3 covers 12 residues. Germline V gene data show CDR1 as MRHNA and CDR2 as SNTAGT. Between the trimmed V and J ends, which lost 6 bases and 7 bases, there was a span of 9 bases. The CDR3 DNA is TGTGCCAGCAGCCTGAGTGGCGGGGAGCTGTTTTTT. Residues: CASSLSGGELFF.

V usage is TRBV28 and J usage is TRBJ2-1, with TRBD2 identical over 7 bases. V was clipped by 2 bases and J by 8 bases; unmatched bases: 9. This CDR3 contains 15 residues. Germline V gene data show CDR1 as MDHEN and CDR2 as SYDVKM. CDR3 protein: CASSLELAAGHEQFF. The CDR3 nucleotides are TGTGCCAGCAGTTTAGAGCTAGCGGCAGGGCATGAGCAGTTCTTC.

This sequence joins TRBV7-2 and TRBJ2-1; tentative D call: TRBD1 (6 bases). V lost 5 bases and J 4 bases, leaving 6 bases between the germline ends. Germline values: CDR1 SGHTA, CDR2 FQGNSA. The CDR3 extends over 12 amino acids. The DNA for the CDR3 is TGTGCCAGCAGCGGACAGTACAATGAGCAGTTCTTC. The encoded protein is CASSGQYNEQFF.

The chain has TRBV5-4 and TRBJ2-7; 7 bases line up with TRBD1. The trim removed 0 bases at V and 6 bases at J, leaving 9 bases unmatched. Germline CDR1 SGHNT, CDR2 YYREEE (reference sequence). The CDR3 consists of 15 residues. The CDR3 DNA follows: TGTGCCAGCAGCTTGGAGAGGGGGCCACATACCGAGCAGTACTTC. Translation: CASSLERGPHTEQYF.

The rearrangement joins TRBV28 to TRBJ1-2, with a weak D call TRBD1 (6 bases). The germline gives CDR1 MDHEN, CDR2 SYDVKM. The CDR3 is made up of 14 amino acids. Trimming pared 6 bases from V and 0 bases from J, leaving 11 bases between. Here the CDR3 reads CASRSGDTNYGYTF. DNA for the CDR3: TGTGCCAGCAGATCCGGGGACACTAACTATGGCTACACCTTC.

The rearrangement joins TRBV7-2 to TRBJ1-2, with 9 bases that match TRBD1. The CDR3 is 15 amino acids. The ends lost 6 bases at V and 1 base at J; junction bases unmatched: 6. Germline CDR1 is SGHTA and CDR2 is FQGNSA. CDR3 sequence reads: CASSHGTGLNYGYTF. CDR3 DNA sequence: TGTGCCAGCAGTCACGGGACAGGGCTTAACTATGGCTACACCTTC.

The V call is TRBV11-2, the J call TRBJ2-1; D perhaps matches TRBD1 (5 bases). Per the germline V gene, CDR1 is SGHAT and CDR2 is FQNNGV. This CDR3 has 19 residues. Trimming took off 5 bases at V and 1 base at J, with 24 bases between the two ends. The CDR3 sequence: CASSIMTWRTYISYNEQFF. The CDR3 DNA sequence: TGTGCCAGCAGCATAATGACGTGGCGGACATATATTTCCTACAATGAGCAGTTCTTC.

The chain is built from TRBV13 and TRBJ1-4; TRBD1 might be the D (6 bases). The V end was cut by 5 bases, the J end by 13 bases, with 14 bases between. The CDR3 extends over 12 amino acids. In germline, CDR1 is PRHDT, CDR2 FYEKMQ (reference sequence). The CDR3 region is CASSPTGGGLFF. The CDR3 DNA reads TGTGCCAGCAGCCCGACAGGTGGGGGACTGTTTTTT.

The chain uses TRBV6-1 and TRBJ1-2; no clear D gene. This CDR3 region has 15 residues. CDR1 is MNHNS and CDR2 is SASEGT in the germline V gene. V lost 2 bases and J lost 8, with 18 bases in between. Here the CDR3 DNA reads TGTGCCAGCAGTGAATCTCGGCAGCCTAACGGGGGCTACACCTTC. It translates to CASSESRQPNGGYTF.

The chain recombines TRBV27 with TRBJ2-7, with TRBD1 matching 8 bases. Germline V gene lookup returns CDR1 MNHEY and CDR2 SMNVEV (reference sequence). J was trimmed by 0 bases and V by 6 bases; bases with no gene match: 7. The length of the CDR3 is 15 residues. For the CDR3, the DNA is TGTGCCAGCAGCCGACAGGGGTTGAGCTCCTACGAGCAGTACTTC. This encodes CASSRQGLSSYEQYF.

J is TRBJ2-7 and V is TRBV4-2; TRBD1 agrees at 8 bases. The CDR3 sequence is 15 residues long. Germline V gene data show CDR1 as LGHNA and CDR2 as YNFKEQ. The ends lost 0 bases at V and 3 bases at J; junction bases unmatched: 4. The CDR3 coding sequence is TGTGCCAGCAGCCAAGATTTACAGGGGGACTACGAGCAGTACTTC. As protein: CASSQDLQGDYEQYF.

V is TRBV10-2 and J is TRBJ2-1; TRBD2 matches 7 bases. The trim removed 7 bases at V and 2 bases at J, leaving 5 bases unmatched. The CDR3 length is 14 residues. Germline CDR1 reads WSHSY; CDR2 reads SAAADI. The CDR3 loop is CASTPSGPYNEQFF. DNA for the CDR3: TGCGCCAGCACCCCTAGCGGACCCTACAATGAGCAGTTCTTC.

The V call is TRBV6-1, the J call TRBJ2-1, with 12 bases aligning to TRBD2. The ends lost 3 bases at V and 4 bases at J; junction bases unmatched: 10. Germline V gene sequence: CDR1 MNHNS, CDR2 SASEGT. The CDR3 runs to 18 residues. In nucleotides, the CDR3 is TGTGCCAGCAGTGACGCAGAGGGACTAGCGGGTATTTACAATGAGCAGTTCTTC. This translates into CASSDAEGLAGIYNEQFF.

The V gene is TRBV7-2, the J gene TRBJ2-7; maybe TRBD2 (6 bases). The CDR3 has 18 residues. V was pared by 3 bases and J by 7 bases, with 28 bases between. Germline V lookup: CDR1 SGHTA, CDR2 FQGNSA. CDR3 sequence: CASSLGGALSPLGGEQYF. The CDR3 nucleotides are TGTGCCAGCAGCTTGGGCGGAGCCCTATCACCCCTGGGGGGAGAGCAGTACTTC.

For the CDR3, the DNA is TGCGCCAGCAGTGGCATGACTAGCGGGAGTAGCACAGATACGCAGTATTTT. This translates into CASSGMTSGSSTDTQYF. The chain joins TRBV10-2 to TRBJ2-3, with TRBD2 matching over 12 bases. The V and J ends lost 4 bases and 0 bases, in that order; junction bases with no gene match: 5. The CDR3 runs to 17 residues. Looked up from germline, CDR1 is WSHSY and CDR2 is SAAADI.

CDR3: CASSEYGGLILQETQYF. The CDR3, as DNA: TGTGCCAGCAGTGAATACGGAGGACTTATCCTACAAGAGACCCAGTACTTC. This chain uses TRBV25-1 with TRBJ2-5; tentative D call: TRBD2 (5 bases). This CDR3 has 17 amino acids. The ends were cut back, 0 bases at V and 2 bases at J, with 16 bases in the middle. CDR1 is MGHDK, CDR2 SYGVNS, per germline.

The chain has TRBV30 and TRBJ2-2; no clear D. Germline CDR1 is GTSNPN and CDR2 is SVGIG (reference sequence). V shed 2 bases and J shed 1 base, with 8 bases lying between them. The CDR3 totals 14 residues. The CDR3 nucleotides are TGTGCCTGGAGTATGGCCGTGAACACCGGGGAGCTGTTTTTT. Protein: CAWSMAVNTGELFF.

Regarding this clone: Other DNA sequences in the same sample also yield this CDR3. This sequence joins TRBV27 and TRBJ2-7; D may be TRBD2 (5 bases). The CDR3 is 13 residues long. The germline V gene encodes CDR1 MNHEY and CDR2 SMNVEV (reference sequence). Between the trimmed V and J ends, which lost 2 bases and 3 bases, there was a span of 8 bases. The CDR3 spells CASSLAGNYEQYF. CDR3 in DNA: TGTGCCAGCAGTTTAGCGGGCAACTACGAGCAGTACTTC.

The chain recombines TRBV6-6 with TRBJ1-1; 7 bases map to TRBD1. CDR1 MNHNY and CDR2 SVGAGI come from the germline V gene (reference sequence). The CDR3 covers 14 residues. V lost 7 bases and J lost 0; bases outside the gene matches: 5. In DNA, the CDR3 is TGTGCCAGCATTACCGGGACAGTGAACACTGAAGCTTTCTTT. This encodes CASITGTVNTEAFF.

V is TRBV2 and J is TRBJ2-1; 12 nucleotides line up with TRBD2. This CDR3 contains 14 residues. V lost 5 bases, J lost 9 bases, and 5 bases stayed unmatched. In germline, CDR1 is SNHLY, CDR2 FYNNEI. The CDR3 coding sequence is TGTGCCAGCAGTCCACTAGCGGGAGGAGCTGAGCAGTTCTTC. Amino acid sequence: CASSPLAGGAEQFF.

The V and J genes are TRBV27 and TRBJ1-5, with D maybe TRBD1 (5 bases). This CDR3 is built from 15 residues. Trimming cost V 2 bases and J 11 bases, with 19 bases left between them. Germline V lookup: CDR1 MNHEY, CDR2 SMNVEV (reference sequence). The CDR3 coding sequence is TGTGCCAGCAGTTTAAGTGTCCAGGGTCGTAAGGCCCAGCATTTT. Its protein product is CASSLSVQGRKAQHF.

The CDR3 DNA follows: TGTGCCAGCAGTTACCCCAGGGGCGGCACTGAAGCTTTCTTT. Translation gives CASSYPRGGTEAFF. This chain connects TRBV6-5 to TRBJ1-1; tentative D call: TRBD1 (6 bases). This CDR3 contains 14 residues. Germline V gene lookup returns CDR1 MNHEY and CDR2 SVGAGI. The V end was cut by 2 bases, the J end by 4 bases, with 11 bases between.

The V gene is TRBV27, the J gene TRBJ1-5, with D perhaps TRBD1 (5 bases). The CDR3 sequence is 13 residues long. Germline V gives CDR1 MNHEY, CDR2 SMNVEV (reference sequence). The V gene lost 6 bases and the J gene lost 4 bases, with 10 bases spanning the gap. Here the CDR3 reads CASRHDRNQPQHF. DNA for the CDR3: TGTGCCAGCAGACACGACAGAAATCAGCCCCAGCATTTT.

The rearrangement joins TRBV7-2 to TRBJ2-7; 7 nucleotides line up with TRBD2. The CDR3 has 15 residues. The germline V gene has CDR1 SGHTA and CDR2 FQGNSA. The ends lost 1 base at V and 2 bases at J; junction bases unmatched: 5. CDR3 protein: CASSLERGRAYEQYF. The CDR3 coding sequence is TGTGCCAGCAGCTTAGAGCGGGGTCGGGCCTACGAGCAGTACTTC.

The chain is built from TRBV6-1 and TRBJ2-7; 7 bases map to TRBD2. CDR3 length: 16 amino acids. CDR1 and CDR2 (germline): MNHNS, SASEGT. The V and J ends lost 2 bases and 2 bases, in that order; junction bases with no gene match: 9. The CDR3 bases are TGTGCCAGCAGTGAATTTAGGACTAGGCGTACCTACGAGCAGTACTTC. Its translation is CASSEFRTRRTYEQYF.

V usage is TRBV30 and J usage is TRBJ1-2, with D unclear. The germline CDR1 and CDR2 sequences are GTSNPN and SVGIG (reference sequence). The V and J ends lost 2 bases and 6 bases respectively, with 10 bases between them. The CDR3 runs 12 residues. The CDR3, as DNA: TGTGCCTGGAGTTTATTAGAGAATGGCTACACCTTC. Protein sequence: CAWSLLENGYTF.